A selection of T cell receptor beta chains follows, all from one sample in a study of T cells in Graves' hyperthyroidism and ophthalmopathy. From the multiplex PCR reads, TCRdb called clonotypes with MiXCR, one entry per CDR3 protein. The sample shows around 300,000 distinct CDR3 sequences, about 16% of them seen only once. The sequencing input was blood. The receptors come from a woman aged 45 to 65 with Graves' hyperthyroidism that later progressed to Graves' ophthalmopathy. Each CDR3 is given with its conserved first and last residue. The D gene is left open where the match is weak. Each size is how often the clone was seen (once, few, many) or a class if it is expanded.

>TRBJ1-6|TRBV28|many|.
TGTGCCAGCAGTAAACAGTTTCGTTCACCCCTCCACTTT
CASSKQFRSPLHF
>TRBJ1-1|TRBV6-2/TRBV6-3|many|.
TGTGCCAGCAGCTTAATAGACACTGAAGCTTTCTTT
CASSLIDTEAFF
>TRBJ2-1|TRBV9|few|.
TGTGCCAGCAGCGACTTCCCCCACTCCTCGAATGAGCAGTTCTTC
CASSDFPHSSNEQFF
>TRBJ1-5|TRBV2|few|.
TGTGCCAGCAGGACGGAACAGCCCCAGCATTTT
CASRTEQPQHF
>TRBJ2-1|TRBV20-1|many|TRBD2
TGCAGTGCTAGGACCTGGGGGACTAGTAGCAATGAGCAGTTCTTC
CSARTWGTSSNEQFF
>TRBJ2-2|TRBV20-1|many|.
TGCAGTGCTAGAGAGGGGTCCGGGGAGCTGTTTTTT
CSAREGSGELFF
>TRBJ1-2|TRBV29-1|few|.
TGCAGCGTTGAGGGCACTAACTATGGCTACACCTTC
CSVEGTNYGYTF
>TRBJ1-6|TRBV30|few|.
TGTGCCTGGAATTCTAATTCACCCCTCCACTTT
CAWNSNSPLHF
>TRBJ2-3|TRBV20-1|many|TRBD2
TGCAGTGCTCTCGGACTAGCGGGATCTCGAGATACGCAGTATTTT
CSALGLAGSRDTQYF
>TRBJ2-7|TRBV7-3|once|.
TGTGCCAGCAGCCAGGGTGGGGGGAGCCACGAGCAGTACTTC
CASSQGGGSHEQYF
>TRBJ2-1|TRBV24-1|many|.
TGTGCCACCAGTCTGGGCAGTTACAATGAGCAGTTCTTC
CATSLGSYNEQFF
>TRBJ2-1|TRBV24-1|many|TRBD2
TGTGCCACCAGTGATGCTAGCGGGGCCGCCTACAATGAGCAGTTCTTC
CATSDASGAAYNEQFF